This T cell receptor (beta chain) derives from a study of cytomegalovirus exposure and HLA in healthy donors. The study, taken as a whole, reports: While the bulk of TCR sequences proved rare, some public TCRs turned up in many donors. Further analysis, carried out later, found HLA-associated TCR beta chains more clonally expanded than equally common other chains. A later examination showed that TCR association rates differed by HLA locus, with DRB1 most and HLA-C fewest.

13 Jbeta primers and 60 Vbeta primers were used for the PCR. In the study's own analysis: Some 80 million unique TCR beta chains, roughly 10 million shared, were counted in a later analysis. Produced via immunoSEQ multiplex PCR; TCRdb's table is partial and in-frame only. V and J calls and clone size come straight from that table; D and trimming were deduced from the DNA. The sample lists approximately 130,000 clones, 81% occurring once. A word on this clone: Its antigen is still unknown.

The CDR3 spans 15 residues. V was pared by 3 bases and J by 3 bases, with 14 bases between. Germline-derived CDR1 and CDR2 are SNHLY and FYNNEI. The sequence came from a man aged 18 to 30 in good health and CMV-seronegative. The chain uses TRBV2 and TRBJ1-1; unclear D gene. Sequencing was performed on PBMCs. CDR3 in DNA: TGTGCCAGCAGTGAGGAAAGAGGTATGGACACTGAAGCTTTCTTT. Residues: CASSEERGMDTEAFF. Using reference TRBV2 and TRBJ1-1 for the parts outside the CDR3, the full variable domain is EPEVTQTPSHQVTQMGQEVILRCVPISNHLYFYWYRQILGQKVEFLVSFYNNEISEKSEIFDDQFSVERPDGSNFTLKIRSTKLEDSAMYFCASSEERGMDTEAFFGQGTRLTVV.